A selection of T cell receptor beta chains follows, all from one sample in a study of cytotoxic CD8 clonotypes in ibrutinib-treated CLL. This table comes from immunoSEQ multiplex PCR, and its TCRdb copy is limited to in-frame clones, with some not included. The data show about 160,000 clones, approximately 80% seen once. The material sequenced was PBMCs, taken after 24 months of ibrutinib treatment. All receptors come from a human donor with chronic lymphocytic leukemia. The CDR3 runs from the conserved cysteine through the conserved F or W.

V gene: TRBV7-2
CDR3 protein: CASSLISQGHSEQYF

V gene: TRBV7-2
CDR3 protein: CASSPYSGWGGDTQYF

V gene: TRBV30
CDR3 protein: CAWSGGPGGVFRVADTQYF

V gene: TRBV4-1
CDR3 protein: CASSQAQGSYEQYF

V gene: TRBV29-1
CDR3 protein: CSVDGYRAPLGTEAFF

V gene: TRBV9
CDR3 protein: CASSVEGVRGYTF

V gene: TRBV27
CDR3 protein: CASSPGGWSYEQYF

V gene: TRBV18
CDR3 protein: CASSQAGETFF

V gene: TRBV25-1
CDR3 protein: CASGNGYGYTF

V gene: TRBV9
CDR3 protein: CASSVEGEGGYGYTF

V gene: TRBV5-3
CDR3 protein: CARRPDRETNEKLFF

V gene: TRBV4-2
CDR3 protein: CASSPRPITGLVADEQFF

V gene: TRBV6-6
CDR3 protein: CASREGGTEAFF

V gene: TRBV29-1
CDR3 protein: CSVSVNYGYTF

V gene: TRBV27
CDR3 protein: CASSHGRQGSEQYF

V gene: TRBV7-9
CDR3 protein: CASSLEYEQYF

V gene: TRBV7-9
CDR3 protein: CASNPTGYFLYETQYF

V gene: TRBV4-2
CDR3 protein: CASSQKRAVSYNEQFF

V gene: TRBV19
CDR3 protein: CASSLRRQGNQPQHF

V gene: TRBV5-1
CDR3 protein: CASSSQGAANTEAFF

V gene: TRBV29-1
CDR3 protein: CSGCTTSVVGETQYF

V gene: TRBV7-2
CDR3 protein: CASSLGGGQETQYF

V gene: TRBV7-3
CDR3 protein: CASSLTGETGANVLTF

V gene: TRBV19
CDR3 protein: CASSIPSGGQPQHF